This entry concerns a single T cell receptor beta chain. Generated by immunoSEQ multiplex PCR, the TCRdb table keeps only in-frame clones and is missing some. The table records around 59,000 clones, 75% to 85% of them present only once. This entry belongs to a study of blood T cell repertoires in COVID-19. For the study at large: T cells, B-cell-depleted T cells, or PBMCs supplied cDNA or gDNA.

Between the trimmed V and J ends, which lost 0 bases and 0 bases, there was a span of 16 bases. Germline V gene lookup returns CDR1 SGHRS and CDR2 YFSETQ. The CDR3 extends over 19 amino acids. The chain links TRBV5-1 to TRBJ2-6, with TRBD2 as a possible D gene (6 bases). This TCR was sampled from a man between 60 and 75 years old with acute or convalescent COVID-19. The source material was peripheral blood. In DNA form, the CDR3 reads TGCGCCAGCAGCTTGGCCGGAGGGCTGAGGAGCTCTGGGGCCAACGTCCTGACTTTC. It yields the protein CASSLAGGLRSSGANVLTF. Using reference TRBV5-1 and TRBJ2-6 for the parts outside the CDR3, the full variable domain is KAGVTQTPRYLIKTRGQQVTLSCSPISGHRSVSWYQQTPGQGLQFLFEYFSETQRNKGNFPGRFSGRQFSNSRSEMNVSTLELGDSALYLCASSLAGGLRSSGANVLTFGAGSRLTVL.